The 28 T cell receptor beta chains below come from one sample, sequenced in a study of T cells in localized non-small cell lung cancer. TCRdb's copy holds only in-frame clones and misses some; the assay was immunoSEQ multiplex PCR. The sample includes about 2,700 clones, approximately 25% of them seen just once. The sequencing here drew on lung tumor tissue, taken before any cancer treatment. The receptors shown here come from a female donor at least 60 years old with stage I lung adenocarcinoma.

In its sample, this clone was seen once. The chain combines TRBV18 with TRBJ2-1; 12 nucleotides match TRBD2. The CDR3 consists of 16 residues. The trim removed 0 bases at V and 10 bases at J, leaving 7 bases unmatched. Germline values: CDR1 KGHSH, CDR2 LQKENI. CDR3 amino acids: CASSPPSSGGAREQFF. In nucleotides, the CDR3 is TGTGCCAGCTCACCACCCTCTAGCGGGGGGGCCAGGGAGCAGTTCTTC.

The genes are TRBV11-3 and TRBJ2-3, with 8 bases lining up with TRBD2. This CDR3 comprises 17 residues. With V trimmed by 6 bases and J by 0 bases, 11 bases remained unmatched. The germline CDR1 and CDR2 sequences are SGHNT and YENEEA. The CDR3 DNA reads TGTGCCAGCAGGCACGGTAGCGGGGTAACTAGCACAGATACGCAGTATTTT. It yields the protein CASRHGSGVTSTDTQYF.

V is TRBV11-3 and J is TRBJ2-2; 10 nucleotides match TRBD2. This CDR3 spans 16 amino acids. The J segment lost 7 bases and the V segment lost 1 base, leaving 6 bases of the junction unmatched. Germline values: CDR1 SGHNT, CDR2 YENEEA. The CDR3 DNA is TGTGCCAGCAGCTTAGGGATAGCGGGAGGACTCGGGGAGCTGTTTTTT. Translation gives CASSLGIAGGLGELFF.

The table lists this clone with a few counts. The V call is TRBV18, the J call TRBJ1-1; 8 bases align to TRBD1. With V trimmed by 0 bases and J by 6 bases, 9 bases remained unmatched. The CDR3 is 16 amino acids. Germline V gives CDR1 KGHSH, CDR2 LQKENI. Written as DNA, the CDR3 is TGTGCCAGCTCACCACCGTTCAACAGGGGGGAGGCTGAAGCTTTCTTT. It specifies CASSPPFNRGEAEAFF.

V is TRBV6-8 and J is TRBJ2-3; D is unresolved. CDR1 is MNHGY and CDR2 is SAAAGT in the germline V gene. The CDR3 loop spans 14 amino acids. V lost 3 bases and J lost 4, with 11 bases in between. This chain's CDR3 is CASSYSYLPDTQYF. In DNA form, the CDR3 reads TGTGCCAGCAGTTATTCGTATTTACCAGATACGCAGTATTTT.

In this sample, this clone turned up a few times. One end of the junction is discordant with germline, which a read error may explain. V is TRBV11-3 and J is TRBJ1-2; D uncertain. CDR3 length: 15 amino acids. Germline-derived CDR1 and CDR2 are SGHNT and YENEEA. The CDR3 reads CASSIDPSRFYGYTF. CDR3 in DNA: TGTGCCAGCAGCATAGACCCCTCTAGATTCTATGGCTACACCTTC.

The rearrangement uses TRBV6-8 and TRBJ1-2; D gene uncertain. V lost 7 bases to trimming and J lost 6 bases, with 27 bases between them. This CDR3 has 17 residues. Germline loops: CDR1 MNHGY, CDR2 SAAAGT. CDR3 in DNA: TGTGCCAGCAACTCCCTCTGCACCTTATCGTATAGAGATGGCTACACCTTC. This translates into CASNSLCTLSYRDGYTF.

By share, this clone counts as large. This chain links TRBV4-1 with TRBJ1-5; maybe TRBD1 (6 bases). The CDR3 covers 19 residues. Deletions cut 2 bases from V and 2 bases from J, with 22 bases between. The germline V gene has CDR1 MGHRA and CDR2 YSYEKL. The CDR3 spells CASSQKPTGTDLGNQPQHF. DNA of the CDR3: TGCGCCAGCAGCCAAAAACCAACAGGGACGGACTTGGGCAATCAGCCCCAGCATTTT.

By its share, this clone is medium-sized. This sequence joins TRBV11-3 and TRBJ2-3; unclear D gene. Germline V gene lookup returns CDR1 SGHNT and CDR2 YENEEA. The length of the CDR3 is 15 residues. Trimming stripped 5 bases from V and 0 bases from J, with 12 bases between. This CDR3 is CASSQVARSTDTQYF. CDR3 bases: TGTGCCAGCAGCCAAGTTGCCCGGAGCACAGATACGCAGTATTTT.

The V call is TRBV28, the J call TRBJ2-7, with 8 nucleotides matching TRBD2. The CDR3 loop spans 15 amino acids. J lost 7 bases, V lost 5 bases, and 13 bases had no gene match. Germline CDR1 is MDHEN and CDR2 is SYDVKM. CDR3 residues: CASSPPGLVLVEQYF. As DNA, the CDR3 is TGTGCCAGCAGTCCGCCGGGACTAGTCTTAGTTGAGCAGTACTTC.

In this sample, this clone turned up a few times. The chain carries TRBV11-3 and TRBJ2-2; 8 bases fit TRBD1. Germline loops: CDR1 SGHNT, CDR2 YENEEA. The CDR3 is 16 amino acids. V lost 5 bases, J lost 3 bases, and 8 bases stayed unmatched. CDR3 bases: TGTGCCAGCAGCGCCGACAGGGGCCGGCACACCGGGGAGCTGTTTTTT. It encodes CASSADRGRHTGELFF.

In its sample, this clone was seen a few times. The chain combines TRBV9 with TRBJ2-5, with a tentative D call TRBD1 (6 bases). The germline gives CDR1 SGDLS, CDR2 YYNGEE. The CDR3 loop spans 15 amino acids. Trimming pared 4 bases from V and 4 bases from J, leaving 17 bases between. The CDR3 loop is CASSPWTDSLETQYF. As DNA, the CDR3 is TGTGCCAGCAGCCCCTGGACAGACTCCCTAGAGACCCAGTACTTC.

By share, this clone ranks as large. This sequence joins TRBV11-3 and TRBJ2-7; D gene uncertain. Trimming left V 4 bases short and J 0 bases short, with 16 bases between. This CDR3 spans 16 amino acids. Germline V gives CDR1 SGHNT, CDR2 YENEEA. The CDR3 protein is CASSSSPYISSYEQYF. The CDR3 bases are TGTGCCAGCAGCTCCTCCCCCTACATTAGCTCCTACGAGCAGTACTTC.

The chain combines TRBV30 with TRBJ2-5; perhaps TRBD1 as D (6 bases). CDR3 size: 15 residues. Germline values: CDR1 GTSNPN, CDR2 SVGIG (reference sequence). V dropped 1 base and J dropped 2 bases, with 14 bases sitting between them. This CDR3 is CAWSEAAGVQETQYF. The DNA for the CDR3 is TGTGCCTGGAGTGAGGCCGCAGGGGTACAAGAGACCCAGTACTTC.

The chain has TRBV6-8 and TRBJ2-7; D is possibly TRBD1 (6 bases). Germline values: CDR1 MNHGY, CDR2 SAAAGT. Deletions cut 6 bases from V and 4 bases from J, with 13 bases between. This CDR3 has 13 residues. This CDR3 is CASSDDRTYEQYF. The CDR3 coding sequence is TGTGCCAGCAGCGACGACAGGACTTACGAGCAGTACTTC.

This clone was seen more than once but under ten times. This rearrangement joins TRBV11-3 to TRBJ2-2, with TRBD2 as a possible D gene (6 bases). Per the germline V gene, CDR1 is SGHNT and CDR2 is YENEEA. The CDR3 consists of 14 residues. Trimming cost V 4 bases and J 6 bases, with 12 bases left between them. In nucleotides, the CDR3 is TGTGCCAGCAGCTCGGGACTCCACGCCGGGGAGCTGTTTTTT. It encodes CASSSGLHAGELFF.

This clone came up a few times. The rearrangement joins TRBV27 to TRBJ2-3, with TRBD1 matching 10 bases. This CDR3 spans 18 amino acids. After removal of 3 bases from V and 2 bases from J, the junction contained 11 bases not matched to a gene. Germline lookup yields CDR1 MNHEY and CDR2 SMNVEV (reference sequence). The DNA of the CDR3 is TGTGCCAGCAGTTTCTCCCTACCGGGACAGGGGTACACAGATACGCAGTATTTT. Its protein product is CASSFSLPGQGYTDTQYF.

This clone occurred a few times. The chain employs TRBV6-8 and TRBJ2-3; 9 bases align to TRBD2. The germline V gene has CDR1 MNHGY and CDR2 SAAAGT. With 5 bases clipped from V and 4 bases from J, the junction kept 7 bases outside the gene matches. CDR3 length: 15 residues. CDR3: CASSPGRGGSDTQYF. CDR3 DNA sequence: TGTGCCAGCAGTCCCGGGCGGGGGGGGTCAGATACGCAGTATTTT.

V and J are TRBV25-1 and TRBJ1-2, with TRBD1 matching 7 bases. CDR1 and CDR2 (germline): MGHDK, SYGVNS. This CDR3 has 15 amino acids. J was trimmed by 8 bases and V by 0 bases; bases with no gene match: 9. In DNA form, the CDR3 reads TGTGCCAGCAGTGAATATAAGGGGGCAGCAACGGGCTACACCTTC. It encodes CASSEYKGAATGYTF.

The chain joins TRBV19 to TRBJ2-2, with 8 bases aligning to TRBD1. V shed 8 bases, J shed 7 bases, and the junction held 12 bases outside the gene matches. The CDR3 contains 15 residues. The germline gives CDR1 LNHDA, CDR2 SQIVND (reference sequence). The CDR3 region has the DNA TGTGCCAGTCTCCAACCGCAGGGGGCGGGCGGGGAGCTGTTTTTT. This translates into CASLQPQGAGGELFF. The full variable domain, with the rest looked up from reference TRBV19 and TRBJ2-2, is DGGITQSPKYLFRKEGQNVTLSCEQNLNHDAMYWYRQDPGQGLRLIYYSQIVNDFQKGDIAEGYSVSREKKESFPLTVTSAQKNPTAFYLCASLQPQGAGGELFFGEGSRLTVL.

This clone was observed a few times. For the CDR3, the DNA is TGTGCCAGCAGTTTAATGGTAGGCGAGCAGTACTTC. It translates to CASSLMVGEQYF. The chain recombines TRBV28 with TRBJ2-7; D remains ambiguous. There are 12 residues in the CDR3. Germline V CDR1 and CDR2: MDHEN, SYDVKM. The V gene lost 2 bases and the J gene lost 6 bases, with 8 bases spanning the gap.

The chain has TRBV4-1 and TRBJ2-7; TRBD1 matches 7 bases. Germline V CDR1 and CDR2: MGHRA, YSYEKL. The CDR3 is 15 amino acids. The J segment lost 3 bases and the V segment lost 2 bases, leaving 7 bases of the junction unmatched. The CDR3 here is CASSQSPGQNYEQYF. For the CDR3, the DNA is TGCGCCAGCAGCCAATCCCCGGGACAGAACTACGAGCAGTACTTC.

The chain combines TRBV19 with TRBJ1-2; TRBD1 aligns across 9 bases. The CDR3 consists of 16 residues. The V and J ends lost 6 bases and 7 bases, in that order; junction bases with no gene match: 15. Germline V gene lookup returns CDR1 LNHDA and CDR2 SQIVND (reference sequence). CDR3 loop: CASSLLGDREDSGYTF. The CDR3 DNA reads TGTGCCAGTAGCTTGTTGGGGGACAGGGAGGACAGTGGCTACACCTTC.

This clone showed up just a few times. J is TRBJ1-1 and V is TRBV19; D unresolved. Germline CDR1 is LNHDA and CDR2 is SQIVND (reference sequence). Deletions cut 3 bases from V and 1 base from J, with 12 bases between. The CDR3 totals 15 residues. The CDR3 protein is CASSIYPGRNTEAFF. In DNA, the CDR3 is TGTGCCAGTAGTATTTACCCGGGCAGGAACACTGAAGCTTTCTTT.

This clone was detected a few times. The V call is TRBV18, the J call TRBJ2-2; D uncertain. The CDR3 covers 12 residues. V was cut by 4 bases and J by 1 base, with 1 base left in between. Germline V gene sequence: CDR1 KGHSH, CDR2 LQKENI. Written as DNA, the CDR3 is TGTGCCAGCTCACTGAACACCGGGGAGCTGTTTTTT. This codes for CASSLNTGELFF. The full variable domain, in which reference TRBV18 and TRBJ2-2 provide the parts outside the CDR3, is NAGVMQNPRHLVRRRGQEARLRCSPMKGHSHVYWYRQLPEEGLKFMVYLQKENIIDESGMPKERFSAEFPKEGPSILRIQQVVRGDSAAYFCASSLNTGELFFGEGSRLTVL.

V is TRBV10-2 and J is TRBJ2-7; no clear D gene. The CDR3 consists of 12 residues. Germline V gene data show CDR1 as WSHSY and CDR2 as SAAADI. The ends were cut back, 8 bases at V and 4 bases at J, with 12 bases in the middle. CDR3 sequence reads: CASGVGSYEQYF. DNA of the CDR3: TGCGCCAGCGGGGTAGGCTCGTACGAGCAGTACTTC.

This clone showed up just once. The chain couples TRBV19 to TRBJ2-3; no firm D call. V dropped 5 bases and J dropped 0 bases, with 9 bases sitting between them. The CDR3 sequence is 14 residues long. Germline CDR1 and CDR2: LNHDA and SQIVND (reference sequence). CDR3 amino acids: CASSPGPSTDTQYF. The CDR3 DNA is TGTGCCAGTAGTCCCGGACCTAGCACAGATACGCAGTATTTT. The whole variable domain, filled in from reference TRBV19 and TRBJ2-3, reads DGGITQSPKYLFRKEGQNVTLSCEQNLNHDAMYWYRQDPGQGLRLIYYSQIVNDFQKGDIAEGYSVSREKKESFPLTVTSAQKNPTAFYLCASSPGPSTDTQYFGPGTRLTVL.

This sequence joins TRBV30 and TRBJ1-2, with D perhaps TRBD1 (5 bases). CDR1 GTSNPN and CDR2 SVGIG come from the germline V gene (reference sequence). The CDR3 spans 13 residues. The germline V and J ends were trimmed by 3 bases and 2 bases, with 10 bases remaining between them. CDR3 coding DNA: TGTGCCTGGAGGGGGGACGGGAACTATGGCTACACCTTC. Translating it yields CAWRGDGNYGYTF.